The entry that follows covers one T cell receptor (beta chain) sequence. Its antigen has not been determined. There are no base qualities to consult, and no much larger clone falls within one base. Profiling of TCR beta VDJ combinations and CDR3 sequences used genomic DNA as the template. TCR repertoire sequencing was run on an Illumina HiSeq 2000. On the study's bioinformatics: TRBV/TRBJ rearrangement plots, CDR3 size and DJ length profiles, and Simpson's diversity index were used to evaluate the repertoires. Whichever DNA sequence was most abundant in the deep sequencing data was defined as the immunodominant clone. CDR3 amino acid sequences were checked for sharing across subjects and were also compared against the VDJdb database and published repertoires. TCRdb itself trimmed the public reads at Q25 with fastp, ran MiXCR and retained productive beta chains. When rows share a CDR3 protein, they turn into one entry using the most common DNA and genes. These V and J calls are TCRdb output, not the study's own analysis. The sample records 190,000 or so distinct CDR3 sequences, roughly 57% of which are singletons. The ten most abundant clones make up over 25% of the sample.

CDR1 is given as DFQATT and CDR2 as SNEGSKA, both from the germline V gene (reference sequence). V gives up 6 bases and J gives up 4 bases, and the segment between their germline ends measures 12 bases. The CDR3 covers 12 residues, taking in both the cysteine and the phenylalanine. The entry retains the CDR3 DNA only, 36 bases that are in frame from base 1. This sample was taken from a study of CD8+CD57+ T cells in acquired aplastic anemia (dated by TCRdb to between 2018 and 2020). Background on the whole study: On average, sorted CD4+ and CD8+ cells yielded about 3 ug of extracted DNA, with a range of 0.2 to 27.4 ug. For healthy donor samples, the average read count was about 10 million for CD4+ cells and 11.0 million for CD8+ cells.

The investigation overall reported the following: Patients and healthy controls showed no significant difference in CD8+ Simpson's diversity (P=0.060). Around 27 CD8+ CDR3 sequences were shared between patients and controls but appeared highly expressed in patients and within their immunodominant clones.

TCR repertoires of sorted CD4+ and CD8+ blood T cells from severe aplastic anemia patients and healthy subjects were deep-sequenced in the study. Ficoll-Paque density gradient centrifugation was used to isolate peripheral blood mononuclear cells. Before DNA extraction, CD4+ and CD8+ T cells were sorted with FACS or magnetic beads. Source material: sorted CD4+, CD8+, or CD8+CD57+ T cells (not recorded which) from PBMCs. The receptor's source is a human donor in good health. The chain is assembled from TRBV20-1 and TRBJ1-2; the D segment cannot be called with confidence. In nucleotide form, the sequence is TGCAGTGCGATGCCTGGGAGCTATGGCTACACCTTC. Translated, it reads CSAMPGSYGYTF.